These 29 T cell receptor beta chains were sequenced from one sample in a study of human T cells and chemical hapten exposure. From the 5' RACE reads, TCRdb called clonotypes with MiXCR, one entry per CDR3 protein. This table holds about 140,000 distinct CDR3 sequences, approximately 4% found once. Sequencing started from total RNA isolated from unfractionated whole blood. All receptors derive from a female donor in good health.

This clonotype was seen repeatedly, ten times or more. The chain couples TRBV5-1 to TRBJ2-1; D unclear. Per germline, CDR1 SGHRS and CDR2 YFSETQ. The CDR3 consists of 14 residues. Trimming stripped 0 bases from V and 7 bases from J, with 11 bases between. CDR3 nucleotide sequence: TGCGCCAGCAGCTTGGCCTTCACAGTTAATGAGCAGTTCTTC. It is translated as CASSLAFTVNEQFF. Full variable domain (remainder filled in from reference TRBV5-1 and TRBJ2-1): KAGVTQTPRYLIKTRGQQVTLSCSPISGHRSVSWYQQTPGQGLQFLFEYFSETQRNKGNFPGRFSGRQFSNSRSEMNVSTLELGDSALYLCASSLAFTVNEQFFGPGTRLTVL.

The sample holds a few counts of this clonotype. The chain links TRBV9 to TRBJ2-3; D not certain. The CDR3 covers 12 residues. CDR1 is SGDLS and CDR2 is YYNGEE in the germline V gene. Deletions cut 4 bases from V and 5 bases from J, with 8 bases between. The DNA for the CDR3 is TGTGCCAGCAGCCCTCACCGAGATACGCAGTATTTT. Translation gives CASSPHRDTQYF.

Points on this clonotype: Possible read error: a much larger clone is one base away. This chain joins TRBV11-2 and TRBJ1-1; D ambiguous. Germline V gene sequence: CDR1 SGHAT, CDR2 FQNNGV. V was clipped by 5 bases and J by 5 bases, with 12 bases between them. The CDR3 is 13 amino acids. In DNA form, the CDR3 reads TGTGCCAGCAGCCTTTGTAGTGAGACTGAAGCTTTCTTT. As protein: CASSLCSETEAFF. The variable domain in full, with the rest retrieved from reference TRBV11-2 and TRBJ1-1, is EAGVAQSPRYKIIEKRQSVAFWCNPISGHATLYWYQQILGQGPKLLIQFQNNGVVDDSQLPKDRFSAERLKGVDSTLKIQPAKLEDSAVYLCASSLCSETEAFFGQGTRLTVV.

Details on this clonotype: A much larger clonotype is one base distant, so this may be a read error. The rearrangement links TRBV25-1 to TRBJ1-2, with TRBD1 as a possible D gene (5 bases). Germline assignment: CDR1 MGHDK and CDR2 SYGVNS. Trimming stripped 0 bases from V and 12 bases from J, with 17 bases between. The CDR3 spans 14 residues. CDR3 loop: CASSEYEGSRSDTF. The CDR3 DNA follows: TGTGCCAGCAGTGAATATGAGGGGAGCAGGAGCGACACCTTC.

This clonotype has a count of ten or more. The genes are TRBV5-1 and TRBJ2-1; 10 positions agree with TRBD2. CDR1 and CDR2 (germline): SGHRS, YFSETQ. With 0 bases clipped from V and 9 bases from J, the junction kept 6 bases outside the gene matches. The CDR3 consists of 15 residues. The CDR3 nucleotides read TGCGCCAGCAGCTTGGCCCAGCGGGGGGGTAGTGAGCAGTTCTTC. This encodes CASSLAQRGGSEQFF.

This clonotype was recorded many times. The chain joins TRBV5-1 to TRBJ1-2; possibly TRBD1 for D (6 bases). Germline V CDR1 and CDR2: SGHRS, YFSETQ. This CDR3 contains 15 residues. Trimming took off 4 bases at V and 4 bases at J, with 17 bases between the two ends. CDR3 DNA sequence: TGCGCCAGCAGCGCTGCGGGGGCCCAAATCTATGGCTACACCTTC. Its protein product is CASSAAGAQIYGYTF.

In its sample, this clonotype was seen many times. The rearrangement links TRBV7-9 to TRBJ1-6; 9 bases fit TRBD1. Germline V gives CDR1 SEHNR, CDR2 FQNEAQ (reference sequence). The CDR3 has 13 residues. J lost 8 bases, V lost 11 bases, and 7 bases had no gene match. The CDR3 coding sequence is TGTGCCGGACGGTGGACAGGGGATTCACCCCTCCACTTT. This sequence encodes CAGRWTGDSPLHF.

This clonotype was seen at least ten times. This chain connects TRBV5-1 to TRBJ1-2; unclear D gene. Trimming removed 2 bases at V and 0 bases at J, with 11 bases between. The CDR3 runs 15 residues. Germline CDR1 reads SGHRS; CDR2 reads YFSETQ. CDR3: CASSFDRKANYGYTF. CDR3 nucleotide sequence: TGCGCCAGCAGCTTTGATCGGAAAGCTAACTATGGCTACACCTTC.

This clonotype came up many times. The chain recombines TRBV25-1 with TRBJ2-1; possible D gene TRBD1, 5 bases. From germline, CDR1 is MGHDK and CDR2 SYGVNS. V was shortened by 2 bases and J by 3 bases, with 17 bases between the two germline ends. This CDR3 is built from 17 residues. Here the CDR3 reads CASSELWAGQSYNEQFF. CDR3 sequence (DNA): TGTGCCAGCAGTGAACTCTGGGCAGGGCAAAGCTACAATGAGCAGTTCTTC.

Ten or more counts support this clonotype. The rearrangement joins TRBV4-2 to TRBJ1-4, with a possible D match to TRBD1 (6 bases). Germline-derived CDR1 and CDR2 are LGHNA and YNFKEQ. The V end was cut by 0 bases, the J end by 7 bases, with 12 bases between. The CDR3 is 15 amino acids. For the CDR3, the DNA is TGTGCCAGCAGCCAAGATCTGGGGGCGAGTGAAAAACTGTTTTTT. Protein sequence: CASSQDLGASEKLFF.

The chain has TRBV3-1 and TRBJ2-5, with 8 bases matching TRBD2. With 0 bases clipped from V and 1 base from J, the junction kept 4 bases outside the gene matches. CDR1 and CDR2 from the germline V gene are LGHDT and YNNKEL (reference sequence). This CDR3 contains 16 residues. CDR3 DNA: TGTGCCAGCAGCCAAGATGCGGCGGGGGGCCAAGAGACCCAGTACTTC. Encoded protein: CASSQDAAGGQETQYF.

This clonotype was seen ten or more times. This rearrangement joins TRBV5-1 to TRBJ1-2; D ambiguous. From germline, CDR1 is SGHRS and CDR2 YFSETQ. CDR3 length equals 15 residues. Deletions cut 3 bases from V and 4 bases from J, with 16 bases between. CDR3 nucleotide sequence: TGCGCCAGCAGCTCTTCGGGTGCATCGAGCTATGGCTACACCTTC. Protein sequence: CASSSSGASSYGYTF. The variable domain in full, with the rest retrieved from reference TRBV5-1 and TRBJ1-2, is KAGVTQTPRYLIKTRGQQVTLSCSPISGHRSVSWYQQTPGQGLQFLFEYFSETQRNKGNFPGRFSGRQFSNSRSEMNVSTLELGDSALYLCASSSSGASSYGYTFGSGTRLTVV.

There are many counts of this clonotype. The chain joins TRBV28 to TRBJ2-3; D is unresolved. Germline CDR1 reads MDHEN; CDR2 reads SYDVKM. V gave up 2 bases and J gave up 5 bases, with 2 bases separating them. The CDR3 runs 11 residues. DNA of the CDR3: TGTGCCAGCAGTTTAGTAGATACGCAGTATTTT. Amino acids: CASSLVDTQYF.

Ten or more counts support this clonotype. This chain joins TRBV7-9 and TRBJ1-2, with 8 nucleotides matching TRBD1. Germline CDR1 SEHNR, CDR2 FQNEAQ (reference sequence). This CDR3 has 13 amino acids. The junction had 5 bases not matched to a gene; V was cut back by 5 bases and J by 6 bases. In nucleotides, the CDR3 is TGTGCCAGCAGCCCACAGGGGGGAAATGGCTACACCTTC. This sequence encodes CASSPQGGNGYTF.

Ten or more counts support this clonotype. The rearrangement joins TRBV6-6 to TRBJ2-4; D is ambiguous. The germline gives CDR1 MNHNY, CDR2 SVGAGI (reference sequence). Trimming cost V 6 bases and J 8 bases, with 14 bases left between them. This CDR3 has 13 amino acids. The chain's CDR3 is CASSNVKWDIQYF. DNA for the CDR3: TGTGCCAGCAGCAACGTCAAGTGGGACATTCAGTACTTC.

This clonotype was seen repeatedly, ten times or more. This sequence joins TRBV7-9 and TRBJ2-7, with TRBD2 as a possible D gene (6 bases). V was shortened by 4 bases and J by 7 bases, with 20 bases between the two germline ends. The CDR3 length is 15 residues. Germline V lookup: CDR1 SEHNR, CDR2 FQNEAQ (reference sequence). The CDR3 is CASSSPPGTGSEQYF. In DNA, the CDR3 is TGTGCCAGCAGCTCGCCCCCCGGGACTGGGAGTGAGCAGTACTTC.

This clonotype has at least ten counts. The chain recombines TRBV12-5 with TRBJ2-3; TRBD2 matches 7 bases. Germline CDR1 and CDR2: LGHNT and FRNRAP. The CDR3 covers 14 residues. Trimming removed 3 bases from V and 1 base from J; junction bases left unmatched: 1. The CDR3 reads CASGFGGGTDTQYF. The CDR3 region has the DNA TGTGCTAGTGGTTTTGGGGGGGGCACAGATACGCAGTATTTT.

This clonotype was picked up many times. The gene calls are TRBV27 and TRBJ1-3, with D unclear. Per the germline V gene, CDR1 is MNHEY and CDR2 is SMNVEV (reference sequence). This CDR3 comprises 16 residues. Deletions cut 0 bases from V and 2 bases from J, with 11 bases between. CDR3: CASSLSRPRTGNTIYF. The DNA of the CDR3 is TGTGCCAGCAGTTTATCGCGCCCCCGTACTGGAAACACCATATATTTT.

The V gene is TRBV6-5, the J gene TRBJ2-3, with TRBD2 matching 10 bases. The length of the CDR3 is 14 residues. Germline V gene data show CDR1 as MNHEY and CDR2 as SVGAGI. V lost 0 bases and J lost 10; bases outside the gene matches: 4. DNA of the CDR3: TGTGCCAGCAGTTACTCGAGCGGGGGGGCCCCGCAGTATTTT. It encodes CASSYSSGGAPQYF.

This clonotype was seen more than once but under ten times. The chain joins TRBV28 to TRBJ2-7; D remains ambiguous. Trimming cost V 4 bases and J 3 bases, with 10 bases left between them. Germline CDR1 MDHEN, CDR2 SYDVKM. The CDR3 loop spans 13 amino acids. DNA for the CDR3: TGTGCCAGCAGTTCCCGGACGGTCTACGAGCAGTACTTC. Its protein is CASSSRTVYEQYF.

This sequence joins TRBV20-1 and TRBJ1-6, with D unclear. This CDR3 is 12 amino acids long. V was pared by 3 bases and J by 8 bases, with 8 bases between. Germline CDR1 DFQATT, CDR2 SNEGSKA (reference sequence). The CDR3 DNA follows: TGCAGTGCTAGGCTCAGCGATTCACCCCTCCACTTT. Translated: CSARLSDSPLHF.

The table lists this clonotype with many counts. This sequence joins TRBV19 and TRBJ1-5, with TRBD1 matching 10 bases. CDR1 LNHDA and CDR2 SQIVND come from the germline V gene (reference sequence). V was pared by 8 bases and J by 7 bases, with 14 bases of the junction left unmatched. CDR3 length equals 16 residues. This CDR3 reads CASLGLGQGRLQPQHF. As DNA, the CDR3 is TGTGCCAGTCTAGGGTTGGGACAGGGGAGGTTACAGCCCCAGCATTTT.

At least ten counts were recorded for this clonotype. The rearrangement links TRBV5-1 to TRBJ2-2; 10 bases agree with TRBD1. The V segment lost 3 bases and the J segment 4 bases; nucleotides outside the gene matches: 3. Germline CDR1 SGHRS, CDR2 YFSETQ. The CDR3 runs 15 residues. The CDR3 sequence: CASSSRTGGTGELFF. The DNA of the CDR3 is TGCGCCAGCAGCTCCAGGACAGGGGGCACCGGGGAGCTGTTTTTT.

This clonotype showed up many times. This chain joins TRBV6-5 and TRBJ2-2; 10 bases match TRBD1. This CDR3 comprises 16 residues. Looked up from germline, CDR1 is MNHEY and CDR2 is SVGAGI. The V gene end was trimmed by 6 bases and the J gene end by 6 bases; junction bases not matched to a gene: 10. As DNA, the CDR3 is TGTGCCAGCAGAGCACCAGGGACAGGGGAGGCCGGGGAGCTGTTTTTT. It codes for CASRAPGTGEAGELFF.

This clonotype was seen many times. The chain links TRBV15 to TRBJ1-1; D gene ambiguous. From germline, CDR1 is LNHNV and CDR2 YYDKDF (reference sequence). V lost 2 bases and J lost 7, with 20 bases in between. CDR3 length equals 16 residues. The CDR3 is CATSRTNVPGVGEAFF. The CDR3 coding sequence is TGTGCCACCAGCAGAACTAACGTCCCGGGCGTGGGTGAAGCTTTCTTT.

About this clonotype itself: The CDR3 carries no conserved terminal phenylalanine or tryptophan, so it likely arises from a read error. CDR3 loop: CASRTGTGNTEAFS. For the CDR3, the DNA is TGTGCCAGCAGAACAGGGACCGGGAACACTGAAGCTTTCTCT. This chain joins TRBV12-3 or TRBV12-4 and TRBJ1-1; tentative D call: TRBD1 (6 bases). V lost 6 bases to trimming and J lost 1 base, with 12 bases between them. The CDR3 has 14 residues.

This clonotype was picked up many times. The chain carries TRBV12-3 or TRBV12-4 and TRBJ1-3; TRBD1 matches at 10 bases. The CDR3 covers 14 residues. Trimming cost V 4 bases and J 5 bases; bases outside gene matches: 2. In nucleotides, the CDR3 is TGTGCCAGCAGTTCGACAGGGGGCCGAAACACCATATATTTT. Protein: CASSSTGGRNTIYF.

This clonotype was seen repeatedly, ten times or more. The chain has TRBV27 and TRBJ1-5; possibly TRBD1 for D (5 bases). Germline assignment: CDR1 MNHEY and CDR2 SMNVEV (reference sequence). Trimming pared 4 bases from V and 2 bases from J, leaving 21 bases between. This CDR3 is 18 amino acids long. The CDR3 reads CASSSSAGIGGGNQPQHF. CDR3 sequence (DNA): TGTGCCAGCAGTTCCTCAGCAGGGATTGGAGGGGGCAATCAGCCCCAGCATTTT.

This clonotype showed up many times. The rearrangement joins TRBV29-1 to TRBJ2-1, with D hard to call. V lost 7 bases and J 8 bases, leaving 9 bases between the germline ends. There are 10 residues in the CDR3. Germline CDR1 reads SQVTM; CDR2 reads ANQGSEA. The CDR3 is CSGLVDEQFF. CDR3 nucleotides: TGCAGCGGTCTAGTGGATGAGCAGTTCTTC.